A single sample gave rise to the 20 T cell receptor beta chains below, sequenced in a study of blood T cell repertoires in COVID-19. Produced via immunoSEQ multiplex PCR; TCRdb's table is partial and in-frame only. The sample yields 180,000 or so clones, around 80% seen once. Sequenced material: PBMCs or T cells enriched from blood (not recorded which). Receptors originate from a man aged 45 to 65 who had recovered from COVID-19.

The chain carries TRBV20-1 and TRBJ1-6; D possibly corresponds to TRBD1 (6 bases). In germline, CDR1 is DFQATT, CDR2 SNEGSKA (reference sequence). The CDR3 runs 11 residues. V lost 4 bases, J lost 10 bases, and 8 bases lay in between. The CDR3 reads CSAIGGSPLHF. CDR3 coding DNA: TGCAGTGCTATTGGGGGCTCACCCCTCCACTTT.

V gene TRBV7-2 combines with J gene TRBJ2-3; TRBD2 aligns across 13 bases. The CDR3 length is 18 residues. The germline V gene encodes CDR1 SGHTA and CDR2 FQGNSA. V was clipped by 5 bases and J by 0 bases; unmatched bases: 8. The CDR3 DNA follows: TGTGCCAGCAGCCGTCGACTAGCGGGGGGTACTAGCACAGATACGCAGTATTTT. Residues: CASSRRLAGGTSTDTQYF.

The rearrangement joins TRBV7-8 to TRBJ2-7; the D is unclear. V shed 1 base and J shed 3 bases, with 7 bases lying between them. CDR3 length equals 13 residues. Per the germline V gene, CDR1 is SGHVS and CDR2 is FQNEAQ. This CDR3 reads CASSLVQNYEQYF. In DNA, the CDR3 is TGTGCCAGCAGCTTAGTTCAGAACTACGAGCAGTACTTC.

This sequence joins TRBV30 and TRBJ2-5; TRBD1 aligns across 8 bases. Losses at the gene ends were 1 base for V and 5 bases for J; bases not matched to a gene: 9. This CDR3 region has 15 residues. The germline V gene encodes CDR1 GTSNPN and CDR2 SVGIG (reference sequence). The CDR3: CAWSGDRSPGETQYF. The DNA for the CDR3 is TGTGCCTGGAGTGGGGACAGGTCCCCAGGGGAGACCCAGTACTTC. The full variable domain, rest sourced from reference TRBV30 and TRBJ2-5, is SQTIHQWPATLVQPVGSPLSLECTVEGTSNPNLYWYRQAAGRGLQLLFYSVGIGQISSEVPQNLSASRPQDRQFILSSKKLLLSDSGFYLCAWSGDRSPGETQYFGPGTRLLVL.

The chain is built from TRBV5-1 and TRBJ2-5; D gene unclear. The CDR3 length is 14 residues. V lost 1 base, J lost 2 bases, and 9 bases lay in between. Germline V gives CDR1 SGHRS, CDR2 YFSETQ. The CDR3 DNA follows: TGCGCCAGCAGCTTGTCTCCCAGACAAGAGACCCAGTACTTC. Protein product: CASSLSPRQETQYF.

The V and J genes are TRBV28 and TRBJ1-4; 10 bases fit TRBD1. V trimming: 7 bases; J trimming: 5 bases; junction bases outside the gene matches: 10. The CDR3 consists of 16 residues. Germline lookup yields CDR1 MDHEN and CDR2 SYDVKM. Here the CDR3 DNA reads TGTGCCAGCAACCCGACCGGGACAGGGGACAATGAAAAACTGTTTTTT. Translation: CASNPTGTGDNEKLFF. Filled out from reference TRBV28 and TRBJ1-4, the complete variable domain reads DVKVTQSSRYLVKRTGEKVFLECVQDMDHENMFWYRQDPGLGLRLIYFSYDVKMKEKGDIPEGYSVSREKKERFSLILESASTNQTSMYLCASNPTGTGDNEKLFFGSGTQLSVL.

This sequence joins TRBV11-2 and TRBJ1-1, with D unclear. CDR3 length: 13 amino acids. CDR1 is SGHAT and CDR2 is FQNNGV in the germline V gene. V was trimmed by 0 bases and J by 8 bases, leaving 10 bases between them. The chain's CDR3 is CASSLETTGEAFF. Written as DNA, the CDR3 is TGTGCCAGCAGCTTAGAAACCACCGGGGAAGCTTTCTTT. Complete variable domain (other parts from reference TRBV11-2 and TRBJ1-1): EAGVAQSPRYKIIEKRQSVAFWCNPISGHATLYWYQQILGQGPKLLIQFQNNGVVDDSQLPKDRFSAERLKGVDSTLKIQPAKLEDSAVYLCASSLETTGEAFFGQGTRLTVV.

This chain uses TRBV24-1 with TRBJ2-3, with TRBD1 matching over 8 bases. CDR1 KGHDR and CDR2 SFDVKD come from the germline V gene. V gave up 9 bases and J gave up 0 bases; unmatched junction bases: 7. The length of the CDR3 is 15 residues. Written as DNA, the CDR3 is TGTGCCACCTCTACAGGGGGATGGAGCACAGATACGCAGTATTTT. This encodes CATSTGGWSTDTQYF.

The gene calls are TRBV15 and TRBJ1-2, with 7 positions matching TRBD1. Germline lookup yields CDR1 LNHNV and CDR2 YYDKDF (reference sequence). There are 15 residues in the CDR3. The trim removed 1 base at V and 2 bases at J, leaving 4 bases unmatched. The DNA of the CDR3 is TGTGCCACCAGCAGAGGGGCACAGGGGAACTATGGCTACACCTTC. Translating it yields CATSRGAQGNYGYTF.

This chain connects TRBV6-5 to TRBJ2-7; D might be TRBD2 (5 bases). Germline loops: CDR1 MNHEY, CDR2 SVGAGI. The germline V and J ends were trimmed by 7 bases and 3 bases, with 10 bases remaining between them. The CDR3 runs 12 residues. The CDR3 DNA sequence: TGTGCCAGCACGGGGAATGGCTACGAGCAGTACTTC. Translated: CASTGNGYEQYF.

The chain uses TRBV6-5 and TRBJ2-7; 8 bases fit TRBD2. Looked up from germline, CDR1 is MNHEY and CDR2 is SVGAGI. The V gene end was trimmed by 4 bases and the J gene end by 3 bases; junction bases not matched to a gene: 8. The CDR3 sequence is 15 residues long. CDR3 sequence (DNA): TGTGCCAGCAGTTCCAGGACGGGGGGGGACTACGAGCAGTACTTC. Translated: CASSSRTGGDYEQYF.

The V and J genes are TRBV7-9 and TRBJ2-2; D perhaps matches TRBD2 (5 bases). V lost 5 bases to trimming and J lost 2 bases, with 9 bases between them. Germline assignment: CDR1 SEHNR and CDR2 FQNEAQ (reference sequence). The CDR3 sequence is 14 residues long. The CDR3 coding sequence is TGTGCCAGCAGCGCATCTAGCAACACCGGGGAGCTGTTTTTT. The encoded protein is CASSASSNTGELFF.

This clone was detected only a few times. This rearrangement joins TRBV9 to TRBJ1-4, with 7 bases lining up with TRBD1. The germline V gene has CDR1 SGDLS and CDR2 YYNGEE. The CDR3 has 16 residues. V dropped 0 bases and J dropped 0; count of bases not matched to a gene: 2. The CDR3 coding sequence is TGTGCCAGCAGCGTAGGGACAGGAACAACTAATGAAAAACTGTTTTTT. Protein sequence: CASSVGTGTTNEKLFF.

The CDR3 loop is CASSPLTARGYEQYF. CDR3 nucleotides: TGTGCCAGCAGCCCGTTGACCGCTAGGGGCTACGAGCAGTACTTC. J is TRBJ2-7 and V is TRBV3-1 (or the pseudogene TRBV3-2); D perhaps matches TRBD1 (5 bases). CDR3 length equals 15 residues. V gave up 4 bases and J gave up 3 bases, with 16 bases separating them. Per germline, CDR1 LGHDT and CDR2 YNNKEL (reference sequence).

This clone was detected only a few times. This chain joins TRBV3-1 (or the pseudogene TRBV3-2) and TRBJ1-1; D gene uncertain. This CDR3 contains 14 residues. Trimming shortened V by 8 bases and J by 1 base, and 14 bases separated the two germline ends. Germline CDR1 and CDR2: LGHDT and YNNKEL (reference sequence). CDR3 loop: CASRDGVWNTEAFF. In DNA, the CDR3 is TGTGCCAGCCGCGACGGGGTTTGGAACACTGAAGCTTTCTTT.

The gene calls are TRBV28 and TRBJ1-2; D might be TRBD1 (6 bases). V lost 3 bases and J lost 3, with 20 bases in between. Germline V gene sequence: CDR1 MDHEN, CDR2 SYDVKM. The CDR3 extends over 17 amino acids. This CDR3 reads CASSLAGLDKGDYGYTF. Written as DNA, the CDR3 is TGTGCCAGCAGTTTGGCTGGATTGGACAAGGGGGACTATGGCTACACCTTC.

The V call is TRBV2, the J call TRBJ1-4, with a tentative D call TRBD1 (6 bases). Germline loops: CDR1 SNHLY, CDR2 FYNNEI. The CDR3 runs 14 residues. V was shortened by 7 bases and J by 8 bases, with 17 bases between the two germline ends. Here the CDR3 reads CASNLMGAGEKLFF. CDR3 nucleotides: TGTGCCAGCAATCTTATGGGGGCGGGCGAAAAACTGTTTTTT. The full variable domain, rest sourced from reference TRBV2 and TRBJ1-4, is EPEVTQTPSHQVTQMGQEVILRCVPISNHLYFYWYRQILGQKVEFLVSFYNNEISEKSEIFDDQFSVERPDGSNFTLKIRSTKLEDSAMYFCASNLMGAGEKLFFGSGTQLSVL.

The V and J genes are TRBV10-3 and TRBJ1-5; no definite D call. This CDR3 is 16 amino acids long. V gave up 0 bases and J gave up 2 bases, with 11 bases separating them. Germline V gene sequence: CDR1 ENHRY, CDR2 SYGVKD. CDR3 sequence (DNA): TGTGCCATCAGTGAGTCGAAAGGGAGTGGCAATCAGCCCCAGCATTTT. This sequence encodes CAISESKGSGNQPQHF.

The chain employs TRBV4-1 and TRBJ2-1; weak D call: TRBD2 (6 bases). Trimming stripped 1 base from V and 7 bases from J, with 17 bases between. CDR1 is MGHRA and CDR2 is YSYEKL in the germline V gene. CDR3 length: 16 amino acids. CDR3 nucleotides: TGCGCCAGCAGCCAAGGGCTCGGGGGAAGTCGTAATGAGCAGTTCTTC. Its protein product is CASSQGLGGSRNEQFF.

The gene calls are TRBV18 and TRBJ1-5; D ambiguous. Germline V gene lookup returns CDR1 KGHSH and CDR2 LQKENI. CDR3 length equals 14 residues. V lost 2 bases and J lost 8, with 13 bases in between. The DNA for the CDR3 is TGTGCCAGCTCACCAATCCTGGACGGGGAGCCCCAGCATTTT. Its protein product is CASSPILDGEPQHF.